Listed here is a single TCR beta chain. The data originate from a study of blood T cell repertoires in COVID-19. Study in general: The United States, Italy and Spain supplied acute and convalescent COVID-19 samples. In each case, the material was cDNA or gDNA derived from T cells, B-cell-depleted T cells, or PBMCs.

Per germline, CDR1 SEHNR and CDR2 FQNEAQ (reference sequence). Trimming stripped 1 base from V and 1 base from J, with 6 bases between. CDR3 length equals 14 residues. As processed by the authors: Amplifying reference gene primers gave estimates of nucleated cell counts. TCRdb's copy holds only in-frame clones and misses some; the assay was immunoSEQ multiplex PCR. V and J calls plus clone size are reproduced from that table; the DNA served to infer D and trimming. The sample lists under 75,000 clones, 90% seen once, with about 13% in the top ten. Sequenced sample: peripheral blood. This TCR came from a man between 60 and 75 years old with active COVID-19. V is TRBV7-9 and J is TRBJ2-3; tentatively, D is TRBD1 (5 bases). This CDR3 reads CASSLEGGTDTQYF. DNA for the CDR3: TGTGCCAGCAGCTTAGAAGGGGGCACAGATACGCAGTATTTT. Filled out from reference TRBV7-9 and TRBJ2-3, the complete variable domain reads DTGVSQNPRHKITKRGQNVTFRCDPISEHNRLYWYRQTLGQGPEFLTYFQNEAQLEKSRLLSDRFSAERPKGSFSTLEIQRTEQGDSAMYLCASSLEGGTDTQYFGPGTRLTVL.